The T cell receptor beta chain under discussion was sequenced for a study of OX40 agonist ivuxolimab in advanced cancers. Germline-derived CDR1 and CDR2 are MNHEY and SVGAGI. Losses at the gene ends were 5 bases for V and 5 bases for J; bases not matched to a gene: 2. The CDR3 is 13 residues long. TCRdb's table, derived via immunoSEQ multiplex PCR, lists solely in-frame clones and lacks some. The data show around 56,000 clones, with roughly 82% seen just once and about 3.5% held by the top ten. The source of this sequence is an adult with an advanced solid tumor such as melanoma, head and neck, liver or kidney cancer. The rearrangement joins TRBV6-5 to TRBJ1-5, with 8 bases aligning to TRBD1. Sequences were derived from CD4+ or CD8+ T cells sorted from blood, sampled in a trial of the OX40 agonist ivuxolimab. The CDR3 spells CASSGRGHQPQHF. For the CDR3, the DNA is TGTGCCAGCAGTGGCAGGGGGCATCAGCCCCAGCATTTT.